Presented here are 5 T cell receptor beta chains from one specimen sequenced in a study of long-term antiretroviral therapy in people with HIV. The assay, immunoSEQ v3.0, was run at survey level. Assay: immunoSEQ multiplex PCR; the TCRdb copy retains only in-frame clones and omits some. The sample consists of 30,000 to 40,000 clones, roughly four fifths of them appearing once. The specimen comprised unsorted PBMCs, sampled 0.6 years after starting antiretroviral therapy. The receptors were gathered from a young man with HIV.

In its sample, this clone was seen a few times. This chain connects TRBV9 to TRBJ2-5; D perhaps matches TRBD2 (6 bases). The germline CDR1 and CDR2 sequences are SGDLS and YYNGEE. V dropped 4 bases and J dropped 5 bases, with 9 bases sitting between them. This CDR3 contains 12 residues. CDR3 coding DNA: TGTGCCAGCAGCACGGGAGAGGAGACCCAGTACTTC. Its protein is CASSTGEETQYF.

This chain uses TRBV10-2 with TRBJ2-3; no reliable D call. The V end was cut by 8 bases, the J end by 1 base, with 10 bases between. This CDR3 is 13 amino acids long. Germline CDR1 reads WSHSY; CDR2 reads SAAADI. The CDR3 protein is CASCLGGTDTQYF. The CDR3 nucleotides are TGCGCCAGCTGTCTGGGCGGCACAGATACGCAGTATTTT.

V is TRBV28 and J is TRBJ2-1, with 8 bases aligning to TRBD2. Per germline, CDR1 MDHEN and CDR2 SYDVKM. After removal of 3 bases from V and 6 bases from J, the junction contained 10 bases not matched to a gene. The CDR3 extends over 16 amino acids. The CDR3 sequence is CASSFGGLALGNEQFF. The CDR3, as DNA: TGTGCCAGCAGTTTCGGCGGACTAGCACTGGGCAATGAGCAGTTCTTC.

The CDR3 reads CATSTGPEETQYF. CDR3 DNA: TGTGCCACCAGCACGGGGCCGGAGGAGACCCAGTACTTC. This chain joins TRBV15 and TRBJ2-5; D possibly uses TRBD1 or TRBD2 (5 bases each). Trimming pared 4 bases from V and 5 bases from J, leaving 11 bases between. Germline CDR1 reads LNHNV; CDR2 reads YYDKDF (reference sequence). The CDR3 has 13 residues.

The chain uses TRBV7-9 and TRBJ2-3, with 13 bases identical to TRBD2. CDR3 length equals 18 residues. Germline loops: CDR1 SEHNR, CDR2 FQNEAQ (reference sequence). With 1 base clipped from V and 0 bases from J, the junction kept 4 bases outside the gene matches. The DNA for the CDR3 is TGTGCCAGCAGCTTAGGGACTAGCGGGAGTCTTAGCACAGATACGCAGTATTTT. It translates to CASSLGTSGSLSTDTQYF.